These 14 T cell receptor beta chains were all obtained from the same sample, sequenced in a study of T cells in Graves' hyperthyroidism and ophthalmopathy. The investigators amplified TCR beta CDR3 regions from RNA transcripts. An initial round of RT-PCR targeting the TCR CDR3 relied on the HTBI primer set. MiXCR, run by TCRdb on the multiplex PCR reads, gives a single entry per CDR3 protein. The top ten clones hold roughly 7% of a sample with 550,000 to 600,000 distinct CDR3 sequences, approximately 14% of them seen once. The sequencing sample was made of blood. The receptors derive from a woman between 18 and 30 years old with Graves' ophthalmopathy.

This clonotype was observed many times. The chain employs TRBV6-1 and TRBJ1-6, with D unresolved. With 6 bases removed from V and 13 bases from J, the gap between germline ends came to 19 bases. Germline values: CDR1 MNHNS, CDR2 SASEGT. The CDR3 loop spans 14 amino acids. This CDR3 reads CASSPSGGVSPLHF. As DNA, the CDR3 is TGTGCCAGCAGCCCTTCGGGCGGGGTTTCGCCCCTCCACTTT.

This clonotype was recorded at least ten times. V gene TRBV11-1 combines with J gene TRBJ1-5; D is unresolved. The CDR3 covers 15 residues. CDR1 and CDR2 from the germline V gene are SGHAT and FQDESV (reference sequence). V lost 6 bases and J lost 0, with 12 bases in between. The CDR3 bases are TGTGCCAGCAGTCTCGGGCGGGATAGCAATCAGCCCCAGCATTTT. Translated, it gives CASSLGRDSNQPQHF. The whole variable domain, filled in from reference TRBV11-1 and TRBJ1-5, reads EAEVAQSPRYKITEKSQAVAFWCDPISGHATLYWYRQILGQGPELLVQFQDESVVDDSQLPKDRFSAERLKGVDSTLKIQPAELGDSAMYLCASSLGRDSNQPQHFGDGTRLSIL.

This clonotype has at least ten counts. CDR3 protein: CASSYSWLAHANTGELFF. CDR3 coding DNA: TGTGCCAGCAGTTACAGCTGGCTAGCCCACGCGAACACCGGGGAGCTGTTTTTT. The chain combines TRBV6-2 or TRBV6-3 with TRBJ2-2; D is perhaps TRBD2 (5 bases). The CDR3 is 18 residues long. The germline CDR1 and CDR2 sequences are MNHEY and SVGEGT. The V end was cut by 2 bases, the J end by 0 bases, with 16 bases between.

The V and J genes are TRBV5-5 and TRBJ1-6, with 8 nucleotides matching TRBD1. V was pared by 0 bases and J by 10 bases, with 12 bases of the junction left unmatched. Germline V CDR1 and CDR2: SGHKS, YYEKEE (reference sequence). The CDR3 consists of 17 residues. The CDR3 loop reads CASSLGALRQGNSPLHF. The DNA of the CDR3 is TGTGCCAGCAGCTTGGGGGCTCTCCGACAGGGGAACTCACCCCTCCACTTT.

This clonotype was recorded many times. This chain uses TRBV28 with TRBJ1-1; a weak D match, TRBD1 (5 bases). Germline loops: CDR1 MDHEN, CDR2 SYDVKM. The CDR3 is made up of 13 amino acids. V dropped 7 bases and J dropped 4 bases, with 13 bases sitting between them. The CDR3 reads CASTRPGGTEAFF. CDR3 DNA: TGTGCCAGCACCAGGCCGGGGGGCACTGAAGCTTTCTTT. The complete variable domain, with remaining parts taken from reference TRBV28 and TRBJ1-1, reads DVKVTQSSRYLVKRTGEKVFLECVQDMDHENMFWYRQDPGLGLRLIYFSYDVKMKEKGDIPEGYSVSREKKERFSLILESASTNQTSMYLCASTRPGGTEAFFGQGTRLTVV.

This clonotype appeared many times. The V call is TRBV10-3, the J call TRBJ2-3; 9 bases are a match to TRBD2. Per the germline V gene, CDR1 is ENHRY and CDR2 is SYGVKD. CDR3 length equals 15 residues. V dropped 5 bases and J dropped 4; count of bases not matched to a gene: 7. The CDR3 DNA follows: TGTGCCATCAGTACCTCTGCGGGGGGGCCAGATACGCAGTATTTT. Translating it yields CAISTSAGGPDTQYF.

This clonotype has just a few counts. Here the CDR3 DNA reads TGTGCCAGCAGTTTAATGGGGCCCCAGCATTTT. It is translated as CASSLMGPQHF. The chain employs TRBV28 and TRBJ1-5; D is ambiguous. The ends were cut back, 2 bases at V and 9 bases at J, with 5 bases in the middle. The CDR3 is 11 amino acids. Germline-derived CDR1 and CDR2 are MDHEN and SYDVKM.

The rearrangement links TRBV2 to TRBJ2-1; TRBD2 matches at 12 bases. V was pared by 5 bases and J by 9 bases, with 8 bases of the junction left unmatched. The CDR3 runs to 15 residues. From germline, CDR1 is SNHLY and CDR2 FYNNEI. The CDR3 loop is CASSRLAGEFSEQFF. In DNA form, the CDR3 reads TGTGCCAGCAGTCGACTAGCGGGAGAATTTAGTGAGCAGTTCTTC.

This clonotype has a count of ten or more. The genes are TRBV5-1 and TRBJ1-1, with 9 bases fitting TRBD1. The CDR3 length is 13 residues. Trimming cost V 4 bases and J 6 bases; bases outside gene matches: 4. Germline V CDR1 and CDR2: SGHRS, YFSETQ. CDR3 nucleotide sequence: TGCGCCAGCAGCCCCGGACAGGGGCCTGAAGCTTTCTTT. It translates to CASSPGQGPEAFF. The full variable domain, rest sourced from reference TRBV5-1 and TRBJ1-1, is KAGVTQTPRYLIKTRGQQVTLSCSPISGHRSVSWYQQTPGQGLQFLFEYFSETQRNKGNFPGRFSGRQFSNSRSEMNVSTLELGDSALYLCASSPGQGPEAFFGQGTRLTVV.

A note on this clonotype: This may arise from a read error, as a much more abundant clone is one base away. The V call is TRBV27, the J call TRBJ1-1; D unresolved. V lost 4 bases to trimming and J lost 1 base, with 7 bases between them. CDR1 MNHEY and CDR2 SMNVEV come from the germline V gene (reference sequence). The CDR3 has 13 residues. DNA for the CDR3: TGTGCCAGCAGTTCCAACCCGAACACTGAAGCTTTCTTT. Translating gives CASSSNPNTEAFF.

In its sample, this clonotype was seen a few times. V is TRBV9 and J is TRBJ1-6; the match to TRBD1 covers 8 bases. The V gene end was trimmed by 0 bases and the J gene end by 6 bases; junction bases not matched to a gene: 8. Germline CDR1 SGDLS, CDR2 YYNGEE. The CDR3 sequence is 17 residues long. The CDR3 nucleotides read TGTGCCAGCAGCGTAGCGGACAGGGCGGAGGGTAATTCACCCCTCCACTTT. It is translated as CASSVADRAEGNSPLHF.

This clonotype was found many times. The rearrangement links TRBV28 to TRBJ2-6; D unresolved. The germline V gene has CDR1 MDHEN and CDR2 SYDVKM. Trimming left V 4 bases short and J 1 base short, with 14 bases between. The CDR3 runs 17 residues. The CDR3 nucleotides are TGTGCCAGCAGTTATCCGGTTTGGGGTTCTGGGGCCAACGTCCTGACTTTC. As protein: CASSYPVWGSGANVLTF.

This clonotype came up many times. J is TRBJ1-1 and V is TRBV20-1, with D possibly TRBD1 on 6 matching bases. The V gene's germline CDR1 is DFQATT and CDR2 SNEGSKA (reference sequence). Trimming cost V 0 bases and J 5 bases, with 16 bases left between them. This CDR3 is built from 15 residues. The CDR3 region is CSARDHRGSGTEAFF. The CDR3 DNA is TGCAGTGCTAGAGATCATAGGGGGTCAGGGACTGAAGCTTTCTTT.

The table lists this clonotype with many counts. The rearrangement joins TRBV7-9 to TRBJ2-5; TRBD1 agrees at 10 bases. J lost 2 bases, V lost 2 bases, and 8 bases had no gene match. Per the germline V gene, CDR1 is SEHNR and CDR2 is FQNEAQ (reference sequence). The CDR3 is 17 amino acids. The CDR3 sequence: CASSLLTDRGLQETQYF. For the CDR3, the DNA is TGTGCCAGCAGCTTATTAACCGACAGGGGGCTACAAGAGACCCAGTACTTC. Filled out from reference TRBV7-9 and TRBJ2-5, the complete variable domain reads DTGVSQNPRHKITKRGQNVTFRCDPISEHNRLYWYRQTLGQGPEFLTYFQNEAQLEKSRLLSDRFSAERPKGSFSTLEIQRTEQGDSAMYLCASSLLTDRGLQETQYFGPGTRLLVL.